These 11 T cell receptor beta chains came from one sample sequenced in a study of T cell repertoires in cytomegalovirus infection. A single record per CDR3 protein comes from TCRdb applying MiXCR to the reads. The data show hundreds of thousands of distinct CDR3 sequences, around 9.1% seen once. The sample comprised PBMCs. These receptors were taken from a human donor in good health (CMV status not recorded). Some clones in this sample may be carry-over from other donors' samples.

There are a few counts of this clonotype. The J gene is TRBJ1-1, the V gene TRBV20-1; D not resolved. Trimming removed 5 bases at V and 0 bases at J, with 10 bases between. Germline loops: CDR1 DFQATT, CDR2 SNEGSKA (reference sequence). The CDR3 contains 13 residues. CDR3 region: CSAVDILNTEAFF. DNA of the CDR3: TGCAGTGCTGTCGACATTCTGAACACTGAAGCTTTCTTT.

This clonotype has just a few counts. The chain couples TRBV9 to TRBJ2-1; weak D call: TRBD2 (7 bases). V lost 0 bases to trimming and J lost 0 bases, with 13 bases between them. The CDR3 extends over 17 amino acids. Germline loops: CDR1 SGDLS, CDR2 YYNGEE. The CDR3 DNA reads as TGTGCCAGCAGCGTAGCGGGGGGCGCGAGCTCCTACAATGAGCAGTTCTTC. Translating it yields CASSVAGGASSYNEQFF.

The chain joins TRBV7-9 to TRBJ2-7, with 11 bases that match TRBD2. The V segment lost 5 bases and the J segment 3 bases; nucleotides outside the gene matches: 6. Germline CDR1 SEHNR, CDR2 FQNEAQ (reference sequence). The CDR3 consists of 15 residues. CDR3 nucleotide sequence: TGTGCCAGCAGCGATAGCGGGGGGGTCGTCTACGAGCAGTACGTC. Its translation is CASSDSGGVVYEQYV.

This clonotype was detected ten times or more. This chain uses TRBV29-1 with TRBJ2-1; 9 bases fit TRBD1. Germline V gene sequence: CDR1 SQVTM, CDR2 ANQGSEA. The CDR3 sequence is 12 residues long. V lost 6 bases, J lost 9 bases, and 6 bases stayed unmatched. The CDR3 sequence: CSVEWDRVEQFF. CDR3 in DNA: TGCAGCGTCGAATGGGACAGGGTTGAGCAGTTCTTC.

V and J are TRBV7-9 and TRBJ2-2; TRBD1 matches at 8 bases. Germline assignment: CDR1 SEHNR and CDR2 FQNEAQ (reference sequence). Germline trimming cut 5 bases from V and 7 bases from J; bases unmatched to any gene: 9. This CDR3 comprises 15 residues. The DNA for the CDR3 is TGTGCCAGCAGCATCTGGACAGGGTTCGTCGGGGAGCTGTTTTTT. It is translated as CASSIWTGFVGELFF.

The V gene is TRBV20-1, the J gene TRBJ1-1; D is possibly TRBD1 (5 bases). Germline values: CDR1 DFQATT, CDR2 SNEGSKA (reference sequence). Trimming left V 6 bases short and J 0 bases short, with 14 bases between. This CDR3 is built from 14 residues. CDR3: CSARKGSVNTEAFF. CDR3 nucleotides: TGCAGTGCCAGAAAGGGGTCGGTGAACACTGAAGCTTTCTTT.

The chain employs TRBV7-9 and TRBJ2-6; 9 positions agree with TRBD2. The ends lost 2 bases at V and 0 bases at J; junction bases unmatched: 5. Germline V gene data show CDR1 as SEHNR and CDR2 as FQNEAQ (reference sequence). The CDR3 is 18 residues long. CDR3 nucleotides: TGTGCCAGCAGCTTATATAGCGGGGGACCCTCTGGGGCCAACGTCCTGACTTTC. This encodes CASSLYSGGPSGANVLTF.

This clonotype was counted at least ten times. V usage is TRBV7-2 and J usage is TRBJ2-5; maybe TRBD1 (5 bases). The germline V gene has CDR1 SGHTA and CDR2 FQGNSA. V shed 5 bases and J shed 5 bases, with 18 bases lying between them. The CDR3 runs to 15 residues. The DNA for the CDR3 is TGTGCCAGCAGCCAGGACATACAGTTAACGGAGACCCAGTACTTC. Protein: CASSQDIQLTETQYF. The variable domain in full, with the rest retrieved from reference TRBV7-2 and TRBJ2-5, is GAGVSQSPSNKVTEKGKDVELRCDPISGHTALYWYRQSLGQGLEFLIYFQGNSAPDKSGLPSDRFSAERTGGSVSTLTIQRTQQEDSAVYLCASSQDIQLTETQYFGPGTRLLVL.

The CDR3 loop is CSARDPRGRDYGYTF. For the CDR3, the DNA is TGCAGTGCTAGAGATCCTAGGGGCAGGGACTATGGCTACACCTTC. This chain links TRBV20-1 with TRBJ1-2; the D gene is possibly TRBD1 (5 bases). V lost 0 bases, J lost 3 bases, and 14 bases lay in between. The CDR3 runs to 15 residues. From germline, CDR1 is DFQATT and CDR2 SNEGSKA (reference sequence).

Many counts were recorded for this clonotype. The V call is TRBV7-3, the J call TRBJ2-2; 7 positions match TRBD1. Germline V gene data show CDR1 as SGHTA and CDR2 as FQGTGA. Trimming at V came to 0 bases and at J to 3 bases, leaving 1 base not matched to a gene. This CDR3 contains 15 residues. In nucleotides, the CDR3 is TGTGCCAGCAGCTTAACGCAGGGGGACACCGGGGAGCTGTTTTTT. Residues: CASSLTQGDTGELFF. Complete variable domain (other parts from reference TRBV7-3 and TRBJ2-2): GAGVSQTPSNKVTEKGKYVELRCDPISGHTALYWYRQSLGQGPEFLIYFQGTGAADDSGLPNDRFFAVRPEGSVSTLKIQRTERGDSAVYLCASSLTQGDTGELFFGEGSRLTVL.

This clonotype came up a few times. The chain recombines TRBV3-1 with TRBJ1-2; a weak D match, TRBD1 (5 bases). CDR3 size: 17 residues. Germline CDR1 reads LGHDT; CDR2 reads YNNKEL (reference sequence). Trimming shortened V by 4 bases and J by 2 bases, and 20 bases separated the two germline ends. The CDR3 DNA sequence: TGTGCCAGCAGCCCGGGGGGGACCAAGCTGGGGAACTATGGCTACACCTTC. Amino acids: CASSPGGTKLGNYGYTF.